This passage covers 27 T cell receptor beta chains from one sample sequenced in a study of OX40 agonist ivuxolimab in advanced cancers. Libraries were prepared by immunoSEQ multiplex PCR; TCRdb keeps only in-frame clonotypes and omits some of them. Here the sample spans around 80,000 clones, just under 95% being singletons. The material sequenced was CD4+ or CD8+ T cells sorted from blood, taken in a trial of the OX40 agonist ivuxolimab. These receptors were collected from an adult with an advanced solid tumor such as melanoma, head and neck, liver or kidney cancer.

The rearrangement joins TRBV10-2 to TRBJ1-2; 8 bases agree with TRBD1. V lost 2 bases to trimming and J lost 8 bases; unmatched junction nucleotides: 4. This CDR3 is built from 13 residues. CDR1 is WSHSY and CDR2 is SAAADI in the germline V gene. This CDR3 reads CASSEGQGWGYTF. CDR3 nucleotides: TGCGCCAGCAGTGAGGGACAGGGATGGGGCTACACCTTC.

The chain uses TRBV25-1 and TRBJ1-4; unclear D gene. CDR3 length: 12 residues. Between the trimmed V and J ends, which lost 8 bases and 6 bases, there was a span of 10 bases. CDR1 and CDR2 from the germline V gene are MGHDK and SYGVNS. Here the CDR3 DNA reads TGTGCCAGCGCAAACGTTTATGAAAAACTGTTTTTT. It is translated as CASANVYEKLFF.

The rearrangement joins TRBV30 to TRBJ1-6, with 9 bases aligning to TRBD1. This CDR3 comprises 15 residues. Trimming removed 1 base from V and 9 bases from J; junction bases left unmatched: 7. CDR1 GTSNPN and CDR2 SVGIG come from the germline V gene (reference sequence). In nucleotides, the CDR3 is TGTGCCTGGAGTGAGGGACAGGGTAGAAGTTCACCCCTCCACTTT. Its protein product is CAWSEGQGRSSPLHF.

The V gene is TRBV7-9, the J gene TRBJ2-3; D gene uncertain. The germline V gene encodes CDR1 SEHNR and CDR2 FQNEAQ (reference sequence). The ends were cut back, 2 bases at V and 0 bases at J, with 12 bases in the middle. This CDR3 contains 16 residues. The chain's CDR3 is CASSLYLQTSTDTQYF. The CDR3 nucleotides are TGTGCCAGCAGCTTATACTTACAGACTAGCACAGATACGCAGTATTTT.

The chain carries TRBV7-6 and TRBJ1-2; TRBD1 is a possible D gene (5 bases). The ends were cut back, 5 bases at V and 7 bases at J, with 14 bases in the middle. Per germline, CDR1 SGHVS and CDR2 FNYEAQ. The CDR3 is made up of 13 amino acids. The CDR3: CASSGEGRSGYTF. CDR3 sequence (DNA): TGTGCCAGCAGCGGAGAGGGGCGGAGTGGCTACACCTTC. The whole variable domain, filled in from reference TRBV7-6 and TRBJ1-2, reads GAGVSQSPRYKVTKRGQDVALRCDPISGHVSLYWYRQALGQGPEFLTYFNYEAQQDKSGLPNDRFSAERPEGSISTLTIQRTEQRDSAMYRCASSGEGRSGYTFGSGTRLTVV.

V usage is TRBV6-1 and J usage is TRBJ2-1; tentatively, D is TRBD2 (7 bases). The CDR3 runs to 17 residues. Looked up from germline, CDR1 is MNHNS and CDR2 is SASEGT. The V end lost 1 base, the J end lost 9 bases, and 22 bases lay between the germline ends. CDR3 in DNA: TGTGCCAGCAGTGAAGTGGAGGGGGGGGCATATCGGCCTGAGCAGTTCTTC. Translated, it gives CASSEVEGGAYRPEQFF.

The chain uses TRBV5-1 and TRBJ1-1, with 12 bases matching TRBD1. CDR1 is SGHRS and CDR2 is YFSETQ in the germline V gene. This CDR3 region has 16 residues. V shed 4 bases and J 5 bases; nucleotides not matched to a gene: 9. The CDR3 sequence is CASSLGTGGGRTEAFF. The CDR3 DNA sequence: TGCGCCAGCAGCCTAGGGACAGGGGGCGGGAGGACTGAAGCTTTCTTT.

This sequence joins TRBV6-5 and TRBJ2-2; 9 nucleotides agree with TRBD2. CDR1 and CDR2 (germline): MNHEY, SVGAGI. The CDR3 runs 15 residues. V lost 2 bases, J lost 5 bases, and 3 bases stayed unmatched. CDR3 coding DNA: TGTGCCAGCAGTTACGGCCTAGCGGGGACCGGGGAGCTGTTTTTT. Encoded protein: CASSYGLAGTGELFF.

This chain joins TRBV7-2 and TRBJ1-2; D possibly corresponds to TRBD1 (6 bases). Germline values: CDR1 SGHTA, CDR2 FQGNSA. Trimming took 5 bases from V and 7 from J, leaving 14 bases between them. The CDR3 has 13 amino acids. CDR3 nucleotides: TGTGCCAGCAGCCGGGGGGGGGCCGGTGGCTACACCTTC. This gives the protein CASSRGGAGGYTF. The whole variable domain, remainder taken from reference TRBV7-2 and TRBJ1-2, is GAGVSQSPSNKVTEKGKDVELRCDPISGHTALYWYRQSLGQGLEFLIYFQGNSAPDKSGLPSDRFSAERTGGSVSTLTIQRTQQEDSAVYLCASSRGGAGGYTFGSGTRLTVV.

The gene calls are TRBV7-6 and TRBJ2-3; the match to TRBD2 covers 9 bases. There are 16 residues in the CDR3. Germline V CDR1 and CDR2: SGHVS, FNYEAQ. V was pared by 7 bases and J by 0 bases, with 8 bases of the junction left unmatched. For the CDR3, the DNA is TGTGCCAGCAAGGGAGGCGGGAGGGCTAGCACAGATACGCAGTATTTT. Translation gives CASKGGGRASTDTQYF.

The V and J genes are TRBV12-1 and TRBJ2-5; TRBD1 reflects the table's D call only, with no check against the DNA. TRBV12-1 is classified as a pseudogene. The CDR3 totals 15 residues. The CDR3 coding sequence is TGTGCCAGCAGCTTCGACACAGGGGGCGCAGAGACCCAGTACTTC. As protein: CASSFDTGGAETQYF.

The chain couples TRBV18 to TRBJ2-5; the D is unclear. Germline-derived CDR1 and CDR2 are KGHSH and LQKENI. The V end was cut by 2 bases, the J end by 1 base, with 11 bases between. The CDR3 runs 15 residues. The CDR3 nucleotides read TGTGCCAGCTCACCAGAGTACAGTACCCAAGAGACCCAGTACTTC. Protein: CASSPEYSTQETQYF.

The J gene is TRBJ2-3, the V gene TRBV7-8; the match to TRBD2 covers 15 bases. CDR3 length: 21 amino acids. Trimming cost V 5 bases and J 2 bases; bases outside gene matches: 17. CDR1 is SGHVS, CDR2 FQNEAQ, per germline. The CDR3 nucleotides read TGTGCCAGCAGCCCCCCGTGGACTAGCGGGGGGGCGAGAGCCATCACAGATACGCAGTATTTT. It encodes CASSPPWTSGGARAITDTQYF.

The genes are TRBV5-1 and TRBJ2-2, with 8 bases that match TRBD2. In germline, CDR1 is SGHRS, CDR2 YFSETQ. Trimming removed 0 bases from V and 0 bases from J; junction bases left unmatched: 4. There are 17 residues in the CDR3. The CDR3, as DNA: TGCGCCAGCAGCTTGGCGGGAGGGGCCTCGAACACCGGGGAGCTGTTTTTT. Translation: CASSLAGGASNTGELFF.

V and J are TRBV7-2 and TRBJ2-7, with 10 bases fitting TRBD1. With 1 base clipped from V and 5 bases from J, the junction kept 5 bases outside the gene matches. The CDR3 consists of 15 residues. CDR1 is SGHTA and CDR2 is FQGNSA in the germline V gene. CDR3 protein: CASSLVVGQGNEQYF. DNA for the CDR3: TGTGCCAGCAGCTTAGTGGTGGGACAGGGGAACGAGCAGTACTTC.

This clone was detected a few times. The same CDR3 also results from other DNA sequences found in this sample. The V call is TRBV6-1, the J call TRBJ1-1; TRBD1 aligns across 11 bases. The trim removed 6 bases at V and 2 bases at J, leaving 5 bases unmatched. The CDR3 contains 15 residues. Germline V CDR1 and CDR2: MNHNS, SASEGT. The CDR3 region has the DNA TGTGCCAGCAGCGCTTGGACAGGGGGCAACACTGAAGCTTTCTTT. This encodes CASSAWTGGNTEAFF.

A note on this clone: The identical CDR3 is also encoded by other nucleotide sequences in the sample. CDR3 sequence: CASSPGGSTDTQYF. The CDR3 DNA reads TGTGCCAGCTCCCCCGGGGGTAGCACAGATACGCAGTATTTT. The rearrangement joins TRBV18 to TRBJ2-3; a possible D gene is TRBD2 (6 bases). CDR1 is KGHSH, CDR2 LQKENI, per germline. The CDR3 runs to 14 residues. V shed 6 bases and J shed 0 bases, with 10 bases lying between them.

This rearrangement joins TRBV6-1 to TRBJ2-7, with D perhaps given as TRBD1 or TRBD2 (6 bases each). Trimming pared 4 bases from V and 7 bases from J, leaving 14 bases between. Germline loops: CDR1 MNHNS, CDR2 SASEGT. The CDR3 is 13 residues long. The CDR3 region has the DNA TGTGCCAGCAGTGGGCAGGGGAGGACTGAGCAGTACTTC. It codes for CASSGQGRTEQYF.

The rearrangement uses TRBV28 and TRBJ2-3; maybe TRBD1 (6 bases). The CDR3 loop spans 15 amino acids. V was cut by 6 bases and J by 0 bases, with 13 bases left in between. Germline CDR1 and CDR2: MDHEN and SYDVKM. This CDR3 is CASRVGGSSTDTQYF. Written as DNA, the CDR3 is TGTGCCAGCAGGGTAGGGGGTTCTAGCACAGATACGCAGTATTTT.

The V and J genes are TRBV5-4 and TRBJ1-6; no reliable D call. Between the trimmed V and J ends, which lost 4 bases and 8 bases, there was a span of 19 bases. The CDR3 runs to 16 residues. Germline V gene sequence: CDR1 SGHNT, CDR2 YYREEE (reference sequence). The CDR3 sequence: CASSPGGPFSDSPLHF. Here the CDR3 DNA reads TGTGCCAGCAGCCCAGGTGGGCCGTTCTCTGATTCACCCCTCCACTTT. Combining the CDR3 with reference TRBV5-4 and TRBJ1-6 gives the whole variable domain ETGVTQSPTHLIKTRGQQVTLRCSSQSGHNTVSWYQQALGQGPQFIFQYYREEENGRGNFPPRFSGLQFPNYSSELNVNALELDDSALYLCASSPGGPFSDSPLHFGNGTRLTVT.

Only one count was recorded for this clone. This rearrangement joins TRBV5-1 to TRBJ2-2; tentatively, D is TRBD1 (5 bases). V was pared by 8 bases and J by 5 bases, with 25 bases between. The CDR3 sequence is 17 residues long. CDR1 is SGHRS and CDR2 is YFSETQ in the germline V gene. The CDR3 loop reads CASSQDTFSFRTGELFF. DNA of the CDR3: TGCGCCAGTTCCCAGGACACCTTCTCTTTTCGAACCGGGGAGCTGTTTTTT.

The chain joins TRBV10-3 to TRBJ2-5; 9 bases align to TRBD2. Germline V gene data show CDR1 as ENHRY and CDR2 as SYGVKD. V was clipped by 1 base and J by 1 base; unmatched bases: 4. The CDR3 covers 16 residues. The CDR3 is CAISELPSGAQETQYF. In DNA form, the CDR3 reads TGTGCCATCAGTGAGTTACCTAGCGGGGCCCAAGAGACCCAGTACTTC.

The J gene is TRBJ1-1, the V gene TRBV4-1; D might be TRBD1 (5 bases). Germline assignment: CDR1 MGHRA and CDR2 YSYEKL. Trimming cost V 0 bases and J 5 bases, with 10 bases left between them. The CDR3 extends over 14 amino acids. CDR3 in amino acids: CASSQDGGWTEAFF. In DNA, the CDR3 is TGCGCCAGCAGCCAAGATGGGGGATGGACTGAAGCTTTCTTT.

The genes are TRBV30 and TRBJ2-7; 8 bases map to TRBD1. The junction had 4 bases not matched to a gene; V was cut back by 7 bases and J by 2 bases. There are 12 residues in the CDR3. Germline V gene data show CDR1 as GTSNPN and CDR2 as SVGIG (reference sequence). For the CDR3, the DNA is TGTGCCTTGTCAGGGGGCCCCTACGAGCAGTACTTC. This gives the protein CALSGGPYEQYF.

This clone came up once. J is TRBJ2-3 and V is TRBV5-4; 10 bases fit TRBD2. This CDR3 spans 16 amino acids. Per the germline V gene, CDR1 is SGHNT and CDR2 is YYREEE (reference sequence). With V trimmed by 5 bases and J by 3 bases, 9 bases remained unmatched. In DNA, the CDR3 is TGTGCCAGCAGTACGAAGCGGGGGGGCCCGACAGATACGCAGTATTTT. Amino acid sequence: CASSTKRGGPTDTQYF.

V is TRBV9 and J is TRBJ1-3, with D maybe TRBD1 (6 bases). Germline V gene lookup returns CDR1 SGDLS and CDR2 YYNGEE. Trimming took off 0 bases at V and 2 bases at J, with 9 bases between the two ends. CDR3 length: 15 amino acids. Here the CDR3 DNA reads TGTGCCAGCAGCGTAGGAGGGGGGACTGGAAACACCATATATTTT. This translates into CASSVGGGTGNTIYF.

The chain carries TRBV18 and TRBJ2-4; D call uncertain. Between the trimmed V and J ends, which lost 0 bases and 0 bases, there was a span of 12 bases. The CDR3 runs to 17 residues. From germline, CDR1 is KGHSH and CDR2 LQKENI. In DNA, the CDR3 is TGTGCCAGCTCACCACCTGAGGCCTGGATAGCCAAAAACATTCAGTACTTC. This codes for CASSPPEAWIAKNIQYF.